This T cell receptor beta chain came from a study of tumor and adjacent non-tumor tissue in lung cancer. The template was RNA from unsorted bulk tissue. Points from the study as a whole: TCR diversity was significantly greater in tumor than normal lung tissue. In normal lung, the top 100 clones were significantly more dominant than in tumor.

Comment on this clonotype: As yet, its antigen is unknown. A junction end diverges from the germline sequence, so it may reflect a read error.

The library came from three nested PCR rounds adapted from ARM-PCR protocols. TCRdb re-called the multiplex PCR reads with MiXCR, one entry per CDR3 protein. Of some 71,000 distinct CDR3 sequences listed, approximately 72% are singletons. The source is a woman in her 40s with non-small cell lung cancer. Specimen: lung tumor tissue.

The DNA of the CDR3 is TGCAGTGCTGTTCCTAACTCTAGCGGACAAGAGACCCTGTACTTC. This gives the protein CSAVPNSSGQETLYF. The chain combines TRBV20-1 with TRBJ2-5; 7 bases align to TRBD2. The germline gives CDR1 DFQATT, CDR2 SNEGSKA (reference sequence). The CDR3 has 15 residues.